This entry features one TCR beta chain sequence. Distinct nucleotide sequences in the sample also encode this CDR3. The sample comes from a study of shared clonotypes between healthy human individuals. Study-level background: There were three CD4 naive, three CD4 memory, two CD8 naive and one CD8 memory plates per donor.

TCRdb's table, derived via immunoSEQ multiplex PCR, lists solely in-frame clones and lacks some. The sample has 1.5 million to 2.5 million clones; about 95% are singletons. Naive CD8 isolation took CD45RO-negative cells positively selected for CCR7 and excluded terminally differentiated effector memory CD45RA+ cells. This TCR was sampled from a man aged 18 to 30 in good health. Sequencing used naive CD8+ T cells sorted from blood.

The CDR3 loop is CASSLEGGYEQYF. In DNA, the CDR3 is TGTGCCAGCAGCTTAGAGGGAGGGTACGAGCAGTACTTC. The V and J genes are TRBV11-2 and TRBJ2-7; 7 bases match TRBD2. Germline-derived CDR1 and CDR2 are SGHAT and FQNNGV. This CDR3 is 13 amino acids long. V was pared by 0 bases and J by 4 bases, with 0 bases of the junction left unmatched.